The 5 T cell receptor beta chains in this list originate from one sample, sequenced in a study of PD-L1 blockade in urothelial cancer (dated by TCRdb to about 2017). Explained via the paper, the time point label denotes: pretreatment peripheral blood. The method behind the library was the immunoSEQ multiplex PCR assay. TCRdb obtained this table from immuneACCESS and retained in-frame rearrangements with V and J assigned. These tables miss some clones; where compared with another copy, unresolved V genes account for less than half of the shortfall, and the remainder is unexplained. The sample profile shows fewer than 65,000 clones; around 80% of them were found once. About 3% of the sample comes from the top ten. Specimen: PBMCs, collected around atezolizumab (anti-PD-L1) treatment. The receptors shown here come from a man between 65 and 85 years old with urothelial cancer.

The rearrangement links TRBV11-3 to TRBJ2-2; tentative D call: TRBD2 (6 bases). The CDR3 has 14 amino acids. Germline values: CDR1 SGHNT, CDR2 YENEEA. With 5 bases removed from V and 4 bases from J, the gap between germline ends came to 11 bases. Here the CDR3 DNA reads TGTGCCAGCAGCCGCGGGACGACCACCGGGGAGCTGTTTTTT. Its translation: CASSRGTTTGELFF.

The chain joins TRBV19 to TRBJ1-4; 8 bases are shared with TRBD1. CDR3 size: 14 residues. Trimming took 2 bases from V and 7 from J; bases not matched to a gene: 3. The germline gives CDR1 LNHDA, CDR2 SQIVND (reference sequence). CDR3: CASSIRQGSEKLFF. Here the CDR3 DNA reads TGTGCCAGTAGTATAAGACAGGGGAGTGAAAAACTGTTTTTT.

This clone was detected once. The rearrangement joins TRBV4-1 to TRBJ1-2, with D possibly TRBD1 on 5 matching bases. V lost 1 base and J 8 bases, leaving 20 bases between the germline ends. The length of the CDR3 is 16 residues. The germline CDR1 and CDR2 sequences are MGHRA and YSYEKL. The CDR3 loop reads CASSQGWRTSSSGYTF. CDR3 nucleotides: TGCGCCAGCAGCCAAGGGTGGCGGACATCATCCTCCGGCTACACCTTC.

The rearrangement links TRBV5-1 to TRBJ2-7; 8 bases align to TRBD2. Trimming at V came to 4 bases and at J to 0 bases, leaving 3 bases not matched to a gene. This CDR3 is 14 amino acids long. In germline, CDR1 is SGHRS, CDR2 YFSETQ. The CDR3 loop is CASSPAGASYEQYF. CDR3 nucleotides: TGCGCCAGCAGCCCAGCGGGAGCCTCCTACGAGCAGTACTTC.

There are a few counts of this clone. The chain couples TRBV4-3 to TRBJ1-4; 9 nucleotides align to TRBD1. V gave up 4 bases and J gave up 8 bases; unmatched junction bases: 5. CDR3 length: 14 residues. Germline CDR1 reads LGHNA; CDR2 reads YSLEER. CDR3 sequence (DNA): TGCGCCAGCAGCCGGGGGACAGGGTCGGAAAAACTGTTTTTT. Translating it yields CASSRGTGSEKLFF.